This TCR beta chain was identified during a study of T cells in Graves' hyperthyroidism and ophthalmopathy. This clonotype was seen ten or more times. Germline values: CDR1 MGHRA, CDR2 YSYEKL. The CDR3 is made up of 15 amino acids. V lost 2 bases and J 3 bases, leaving 13 bases between the germline ends. Using RNA transcripts as the source, TCR beta CDR3 regions were amplified. Primed by the HTBI set, a first-round RT-PCR was run on the TCR CDR3. TCRdb fed the multiplex PCR reads into MiXCR, producing one record per CDR3 protein. Of 50,000 to 60,000 distinct CDR3 sequences in the sample, approximately 48% were seen once.

The chain couples TRBV4-1 to TRBJ1-1; D is unclear. The sequenced material came from blood. The receptor's source is a woman aged 50 to 60 with Graves' ophthalmopathy. In DNA, the CDR3 is TGCGCCAGCAGCCAATTCATCTCTGGGGACACTGAAGCTTTCTTT. Protein product: CASSQFISGDTEAFF.